The T cell receptor beta chain under discussion was sequenced for a study of CD8+ T cells in alopecia areata. This clone showed up just a few times. Gene names and germline match the mouse. The sequence runs out 4 residues before the end of the CDR3; the remainder is reconstructed from the germline J gene. Extracted RNA was reverse transcribed into cDNA, the sequencing template. Repertoires were generated with immunoSEQ multiplex PCR, while TCRdb's copy carries only in-frame clones and drops some. The data show approximately 110,000 clones, with none appearing a single time. Germline V lookup: CDR1 MNHDT, CDR2 YYDKIL. The CDR3 consists of 16 residues.

This clonotype was obtained from a C3H/HeJ mouse with alopecia areata. Strain MHC haplotype: H2-k. This chain connects TRBV17 to TRBJ1-4; 8 bases line up with TRBD1. Sequencing was performed on lesional skin. The CDR3 sequence: CASSRDRAGGTERLFF. The covered CDR3 bases are TGTGCTAGCAGTAGAGATCGGGCAGGGGGCACCGAA.